These 24 T cell receptor beta chains were sequenced from one sample in a study of shared clonotypes between healthy human individuals. Using immunoSEQ multiplex PCR, the repertoire was profiled, and TCRdb retains in-frame clones only, with some absent. The sample includes some 1.5 million clones, around 95% of them seen just once. The sample comprised naive CD4+ T cells sorted from blood. Subset here: CD45RA+ positively selected. The receptors come from a man aged 25 to 40 in good health.

Comment on this clone: Other DNA sequences from this sample encode an identical CDR3 as well. The chain carries TRBV18 and TRBJ1-5; D is undetermined. Trimming took off 1 base at V and 6 bases at J, with 4 bases between the two ends. This CDR3 has 12 residues. The V gene's germline CDR1 is KGHSH and CDR2 LQKENI. CDR3 nucleotide sequence: TGTGCCAGCTCACCACTGGGTCAGCCCCAGCATTTT. Encoded protein: CASSPLGQPQHF.

The count of this clone is one. The chain uses TRBV11-2 and TRBJ2-6, with D perhaps matching TRBD1 (5 bases). The CDR3 is 18 amino acids. Trimming shortened V by 1 base and J by 0 bases, and 13 bases separated the two germline ends. Per the germline V gene, CDR1 is SGHAT and CDR2 is FQNNGV. The CDR3 DNA sequence: TGTGCCAGCAGCTTAGGGGGCCTAGTTTTCTCTGGGGCCAACGTCCTGACTTTC. It translates to CASSLGGLVFSGANVLTF.

The gene calls are TRBV6-5 and TRBJ2-5, with D tentatively TRBD1 (6 bases). Germline-derived CDR1 and CDR2 are MNHEY and SVGAGI. The germline V and J ends were trimmed by 6 bases and 1 base, with 9 bases remaining between them. The CDR3 length is 13 residues. The DNA of the CDR3 is TGTGCCAGCAGGGCAGGGGTCCAAGAGACCCAGTACTTC. Its translation is CASRAGVQETQYF.

The J gene is TRBJ2-5, the V gene TRBV5-1; D perhaps matches TRBD2 (5 bases). CDR3 length equals 13 residues. Per the germline V gene, CDR1 is SGHRS and CDR2 is YFSETQ. Trimming took off 4 bases at V and 5 bases at J, with 12 bases between the two ends. CDR3 nucleotides: TGCGCCAGCAGCCCTGACACGGGGGAGACCCAGTACTTC. As protein: CASSPDTGETQYF.

The chain joins TRBV28 to TRBJ1-1; D is undetermined. This CDR3 has 14 amino acids. V was pared by 6 bases and J by 5 bases, with 16 bases between. Germline V CDR1 and CDR2: MDHEN, SYDVKM. CDR3 residues: CASSPGPLGTEAFF. The CDR3 nucleotides are TGTGCCAGCAGCCCTGGGCCCCTGGGGACTGAAGCTTTCTTT.

The gene calls are TRBV5-4 and TRBJ1-1; tentatively, D is TRBD1 (6 bases). The germline gives CDR1 SGHNT, CDR2 YYREEE (reference sequence). V was trimmed by 2 bases and J by 3 bases, leaving 17 bases between them. CDR3 length equals 16 residues. The DNA for the CDR3 is TGTGCCAGCAGCTTACCGGGCCCAAAGGGGGACACTGAAGCTTTCTTT. The encoded protein is CASSLPGPKGDTEAFF. The full variable domain, with the rest looked up from reference TRBV5-4 and TRBJ1-1, is ETGVTQSPTHLIKTRGQQVTLRCSSQSGHNTVSWYQQALGQGPQFIFQYYREEENGRGNFPPRFSGLQFPNYSSELNVNALELDDSALYLCASSLPGPKGDTEAFFGQGTRLTVV.

J is TRBJ2-7 and V is TRBV10-2; D gene unclear. CDR1 and CDR2 (germline): WSHSY, SAAADI. The length of the CDR3 is 13 residues. V was pared by 3 bases and J by 1 base, with 7 bases between. The CDR3 loop reads CASSDRRSYEQYF. CDR3 sequence (DNA): TGCGCCAGCAGTGATCGGAGATCCTACGAGCAGTACTTC.

About this clone: This specimen includes other DNA sequences encoding the same CDR3. The chain couples TRBV9 to TRBJ1-1, with 8 bases aligning to TRBD1. The germline V gene encodes CDR1 SGDLS and CDR2 YYNGEE. This CDR3 has 14 amino acids. J lost 2 bases, V lost 2 bases, and 2 bases had no gene match. CDR3 in DNA: TGTGCCAGCAGCGTTACAGGGGGAAACACTGAAGCTTTCTTT. Its translation is CASSVTGGNTEAFF.

This rearrangement joins TRBV18 to TRBJ1-4; a weak D match, TRBD1 (5 bases). Trimming removed 3 bases from V and 8 bases from J, with 13 bases in between. Looked up from germline, CDR1 is KGHSH and CDR2 is LQKENI. This CDR3 has 14 residues. CDR3 residues: CASSPPGTWEKLFF. The CDR3 nucleotides are TGTGCCAGCTCACCCCCCGGGACTTGGGAAAAACTGTTTTTT.

In this sample, this clone turned up once. The chain is built from TRBV7-9 and TRBJ1-2, with 9 bases identical to TRBD1. Germline CDR1 and CDR2: SEHNR and FQNEAQ (reference sequence). The CDR3 is 15 amino acids. The V and J ends lost 5 bases and 6 bases, in that order; junction bases with no gene match: 10. This CDR3 reads CASSTGTGNENGYTF. The CDR3 DNA reads as TGTGCCAGCAGCACGGGGACAGGGAATGAGAATGGCTACACCTTC.

This sequence joins TRBV19 and TRBJ2-3; D remains ambiguous. With 1 base removed from V and 3 bases from J, the gap between germline ends came to 14 bases. The CDR3 contains 16 residues. Germline assignment: CDR1 LNHDA and CDR2 SQIVND (reference sequence). In nucleotides, the CDR3 is TGTGCCAGTAGTATAGGGCTTGGGCTGGGTACAGATACGCAGTATTTT. Amino acid sequence: CASSIGLGLGTDTQYF.

The chain uses TRBV5-1 and TRBJ1-1; D gene unclear. Germline CDR1 reads SGHRS; CDR2 reads YFSETQ. The germline V and J ends were trimmed by 1 base and 8 bases, with 12 bases remaining between them. There are 13 residues in the CDR3. CDR3 in amino acids: CASSLYRTSEAFF. Here the CDR3 DNA reads TGCGCCAGCAGCTTGTACCGTACATCGGAAGCTTTCTTT.

The gene calls are TRBV5-1 and TRBJ1-2, with D unresolved. The V and J ends lost 4 bases and 6 bases respectively, with 10 bases between them. CDR3 length: 12 residues. Germline V gene data show CDR1 as SGHRS and CDR2 as YFSETQ. In DNA form, the CDR3 reads TGCGCCAGCAGCAGGGAGGATAATGGCTACACCTTC. It translates to CASSREDNGYTF.

This rearrangement joins TRBV5-1 to TRBJ1-3; D is ambiguous. Germline loops: CDR1 SGHRS, CDR2 YFSETQ. V lost 4 bases to trimming and J lost 5 bases, with 25 bases between them. The CDR3 sequence is 18 residues long. This chain's CDR3 is CASSPLFSSDQDRNTIYF. CDR3 nucleotide sequence: TGCGCCAGCAGCCCCCTTTTTTCGTCGGACCAAGACCGAAACACCATATATTTT.

This chain uses TRBV28 with TRBJ1-1; D is unresolved. The CDR3 runs to 17 residues. Germline CDR1 and CDR2: MDHEN and SYDVKM. Trimming took 4 bases from V and 0 from J, leaving 18 bases between them. CDR3 sequence (DNA): TGTGCCAGCAGTTCGAGAAACCCTACGGTGTTGAACACTGAAGCTTTCTTT. It encodes CASSSRNPTVLNTEAFF.

V gene TRBV5-6 combines with J gene TRBJ2-7, with D hard to call. The CDR3 is 13 residues long. V gave up 1 base and J gave up 5 bases, with 10 bases separating them. Germline V CDR1 and CDR2: SGHDT, YYEEEE. The CDR3 DNA sequence: TGTGCCAGCAGCTTGCGTTGGTACGACGAGCAGTACTTC. This encodes CASSLRWYDEQYF.

This chain joins TRBV6-6 and TRBJ2-1; the match to TRBD2 covers 7 bases. Germline lookup yields CDR1 MNHNY and CDR2 SVGAGI (reference sequence). The CDR3 is made up of 15 amino acids. J gave up 10 bases and V 1 base, and 10 bases lay outside the gene matches. CDR3 nucleotides: TGTGCCAGCAGTTACTTGATCGCGGGAGTAGGGGAGCAGTTCTTC. Amino acid sequence: CASSYLIAGVGEQFF.

The gene calls are TRBV28 and TRBJ1-5; D gene unclear. Germline V gene lookup returns CDR1 MDHEN and CDR2 SYDVKM. Trimming removed 3 bases from V and 5 bases from J, with 5 bases in between. The CDR3 spans 12 residues. CDR3 amino acids: CASSFAYQPQHF. The CDR3 DNA is TGTGCCAGCAGTTTCGCCTATCAGCCCCAGCATTTT.

This rearrangement joins TRBV2 to TRBJ2-2; D gene unclear. The CDR3 length is 13 residues. Germline CDR1 and CDR2: SNHLY and FYNNEI. V was trimmed by 2 bases and J by 3 bases, leaving 4 bases between them. CDR3 DNA: TGTGCCAGCAGTGAAACTTACACCGGGGAGCTGTTTTTT. It encodes CASSETYTGELFF. Based on the CDR3 plus reference TRBV2 and TRBJ2-2, the full variable domain is EPEVTQTPSHQVTQMGQEVILRCVPISNHLYFYWYRQILGQKVEFLVSFYNNEISEKSEIFDDQFSVERPDGSNFTLKIRSTKLEDSAMYFCASSETYTGELFFGEGSRLTVL.

This chain links TRBV6-1 with TRBJ2-1; TRBD2 matches 9 bases. This CDR3 is built from 15 residues. CDR1 and CDR2 from the germline V gene are MNHNS and SASEGT. V dropped 6 bases and J dropped 7; count of bases not matched to a gene: 10. The CDR3 region is CASRSPSGIGNEQFF. As DNA, the CDR3 is TGTGCCAGCAGATCCCCTAGCGGGATAGGAAATGAGCAGTTCTTC.

V usage is TRBV5-4 and J usage is TRBJ2-3, with 9 nucleotides matching TRBD1. Germline V gene data show CDR1 as SGHNT and CDR2 as YYREEE (reference sequence). The CDR3 totals 15 residues. With V trimmed by 3 bases and J by 5 bases, 7 bases remained unmatched. The CDR3 protein is CASSWGTGREDTQYF. CDR3 in DNA: TGTGCCAGCAGCTGGGGGACAGGGCGGGAAGATACGCAGTATTTT. Using reference TRBV5-4 and TRBJ2-3 for the parts outside the CDR3, the full variable domain is ETGVTQSPTHLIKTRGQQVTLRCSSQSGHNTVSWYQQALGQGPQFIFQYYREEENGRGNFPPRFSGLQFPNYSSELNVNALELDDSALYLCASSWGTGREDTQYFGPGTRLTVL.

The rearrangement links TRBV7-2 to TRBJ2-5; weak D call: TRBD2 (6 bases). V shed 6 bases and J shed 1 base, with 18 bases lying between them. CDR1 is SGHTA and CDR2 is FQGNSA in the germline V gene. The length of the CDR3 is 16 residues. CDR3 bases: TGTGCCAGCAGTCTTGGCTTGGGTAGCGGCCAAGAGACCCAGTACTTC. Protein: CASSLGLGSGQETQYF.

The chain employs TRBV28 and TRBJ2-2; D ambiguous. CDR1 MDHEN and CDR2 SYDVKM come from the germline V gene. The CDR3 covers 12 residues. Trimming took 5 bases from V and 14 from J, leaving 15 bases between them. This CDR3 is CASSPEVVDLFF. The CDR3 bases are TGTGCCAGCAGTCCAGAGGTGGTTGATCTGTTTTTT.

Remarks on this clone: Mismatch with germline at one junction end may stem from a read error. V usage is TRBV10-3 and J usage is TRBJ2-1; 15 bases are a match to TRBD2. Germline CDR1 reads ENHRY; CDR2 reads SYGVKD. This CDR3 has 14 amino acids. As DNA, the CDR3 is TGTGCCACTCGCATCGGACTAGCGGGAGGGCCCGGGGTCTTC. Translated, it gives CATRIGLAGGPGVF.